These 5 T cell receptor beta chains were sequenced from one sample in a study of Graves' ophthalmopathy and Graves' hyperthyroidism. CDR3 regions of TCR beta were amplified from RNA transcripts. The authors performed first-round RT-PCR with HTBI primers and then a second-round multiplex PCR. TCRdb recomputed calls from the multiplex PCR reads with MiXCR, one row per CDR3 protein. This sample has about 380,000 distinct CDR3 sequences, with 15% found just once. Sequencing input: peripheral blood. The source of these receptors is a woman aged 18 to 35 with stable Graves' hyperthyroidism.

Turning to this clonotype: A single base separates this from a much larger clone, so it may be a read error. In DNA, the CDR3 is TGCAGCGTCCTTGCTCAAGTAGGGAACCAAGAGACCCAGTACTTC. Protein: CSVLAQVGNQETQYF. The chain uses TRBV29-1 and TRBJ2-5, with unresolved D. This CDR3 spans 15 amino acids. Germline V lookup: CDR1 SQVTM, CDR2 ANQGSEA. V was cut by 6 bases and J by 0 bases, with 17 bases left in between.

This clonotype appeared many times. The DNA of the CDR3 is TGCGCCAGCAGCCTATCCGGGACAGGGCGTGCGAACACTGAAGCTTTCTTT. Its translation: CASSLSGTGRANTEAFF. The chain recombines TRBV5-1 with TRBJ1-1; 9 nucleotides match TRBD1. In germline, CDR1 is SGHRS, CDR2 YFSETQ. There are 17 residues in the CDR3. The V segment lost 4 bases and the J segment 1 base; nucleotides outside the gene matches: 11. Drawing the rest from reference TRBV5-1 and TRBJ1-1, the complete variable domain is KAGVTQTPRYLIKTRGQQVTLSCSPISGHRSVSWYQQTPGQGLQFLFEYFSETQRNKGNFPGRFSGRQFSNSRSEMNVSTLELGDSALYLCASSLSGTGRANTEAFFGQGTRLTVV.

This clonotype has ten or more counts. The chain has TRBV3-1 and TRBJ2-3; D tentatively reads TRBD1 or TRBD2 (5 bases each). In germline, CDR1 is LGHDT, CDR2 YNNKEL (reference sequence). The CDR3 is 14 amino acids. V was cut by 3 bases and J by 3 bases, with 10 bases left in between. The CDR3 protein is CASSQGTVTDTQYF. CDR3 sequence (DNA): TGTGCCAGCAGCCAGGGGACGGTAACAGATACGCAGTATTTT.

Regarding this clonotype: A read error is possible here, since a much larger clone lies one base away. The rearrangement links TRBV5-5 to TRBJ2-7, with 8 bases matching TRBD1. Germline assignment: CDR1 SGHKS and CDR2 YYEKEE (reference sequence). CDR3 length equals 14 residues. CDR3 nucleotide sequence: TGTGCCAGCAGCTTTAGGACAGGGCCCTACGAGCAGTGCTTC. Protein product: CASSFRTGPYEQCF. The full variable domain, rest sourced from reference TRBV5-5 and TRBJ2-7, is DAGVTQSPTHLIKTRGQQVTLRCSPISGHKSVSWYQQVLGQGPQFIFQYYEKEERGRGNFPDRFSARQFPNYSSELNVNALLLGDSALYLCASSFRTGPYEQCFGPGTRLTVT.

The rearrangement links TRBV20-1 to TRBJ1-3; no definite D call. Germline V lookup: CDR1 DFQATT, CDR2 SNEGSKA (reference sequence). The V gene lost 5 bases and the J gene lost 4 bases, with 15 bases spanning the gap. This CDR3 is 14 amino acids long. The chain's CDR3 is CSAEDSGVGNTIYF. The CDR3 DNA reads as TGCAGTGCTGAGGACTCGGGCGTAGGAAACACCATATATTTT.